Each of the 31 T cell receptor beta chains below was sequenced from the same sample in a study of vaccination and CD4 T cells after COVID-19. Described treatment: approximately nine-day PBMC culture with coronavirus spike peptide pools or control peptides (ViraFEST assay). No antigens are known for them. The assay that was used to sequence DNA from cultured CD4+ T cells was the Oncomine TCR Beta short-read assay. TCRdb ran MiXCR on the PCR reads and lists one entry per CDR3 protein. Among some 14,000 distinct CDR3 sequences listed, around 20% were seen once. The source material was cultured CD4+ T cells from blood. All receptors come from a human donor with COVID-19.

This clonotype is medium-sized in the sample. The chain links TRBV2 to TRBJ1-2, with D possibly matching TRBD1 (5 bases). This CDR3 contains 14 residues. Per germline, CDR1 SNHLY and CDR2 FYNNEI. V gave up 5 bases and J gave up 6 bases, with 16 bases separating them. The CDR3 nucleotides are TGTGCCAGCAGTAACCAGGGTACCCTTGATGGCTACACCTTC. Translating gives CASSNQGTLDGYTF.

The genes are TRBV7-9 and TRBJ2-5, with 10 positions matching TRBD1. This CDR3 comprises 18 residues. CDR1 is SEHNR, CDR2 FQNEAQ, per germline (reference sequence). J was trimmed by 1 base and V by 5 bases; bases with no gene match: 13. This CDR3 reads CASSHRDRGLQRQETQYF. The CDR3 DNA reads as TGTGCCAGCAGCCACCGGGACAGGGGCTTACAACGCCAAGAGACCCAGTACTTC.

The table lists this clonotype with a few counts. Here the CDR3 DNA reads TGTGCCACCGCGGGACAGGGATTTGGAGAGACCCAGTACTTC. This codes for CATAGQGFGETQYF. V usage is TRBV12-3 or TRBV12-4 and J usage is TRBJ2-5, with 9 nucleotides matching TRBD1. The V gene end was trimmed by 10 bases and the J gene end by 4 bases; junction bases not matched to a gene: 10. The CDR3 runs to 14 residues.

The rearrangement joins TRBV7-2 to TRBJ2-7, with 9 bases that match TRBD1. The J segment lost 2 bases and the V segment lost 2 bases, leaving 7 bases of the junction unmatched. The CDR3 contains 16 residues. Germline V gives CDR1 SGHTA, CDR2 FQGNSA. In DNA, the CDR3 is TGTGCCAGCAGCTTAATTACAGGGGGCGCTCCCTACGAGCAGTACTTC. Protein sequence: CASSLITGGAPYEQYF.

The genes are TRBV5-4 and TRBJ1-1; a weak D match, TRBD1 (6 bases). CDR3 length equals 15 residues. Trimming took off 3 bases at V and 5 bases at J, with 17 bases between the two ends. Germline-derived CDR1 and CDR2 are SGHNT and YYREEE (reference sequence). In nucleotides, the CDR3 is TGTGCCAGCAGCTCAGACAGCCAGGGGAGGACTGAAGCTTTCTTT. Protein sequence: CASSSDSQGRTEAFF.

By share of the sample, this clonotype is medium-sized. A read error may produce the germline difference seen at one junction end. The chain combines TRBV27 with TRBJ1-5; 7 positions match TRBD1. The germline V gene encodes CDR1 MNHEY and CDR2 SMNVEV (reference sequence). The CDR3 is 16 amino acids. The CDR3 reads CASSPGTVISDQPQHF. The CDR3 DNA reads TGTGCCAGCAGTCCGGGGACAGTCATTAGCGATCAGCCCCAGCATTTT.

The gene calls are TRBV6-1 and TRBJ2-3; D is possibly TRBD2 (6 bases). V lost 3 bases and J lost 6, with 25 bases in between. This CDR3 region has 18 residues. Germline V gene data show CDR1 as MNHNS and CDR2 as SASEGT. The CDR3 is CASSDLFGTGDPPDTQYF. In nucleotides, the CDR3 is TGTGCCAGCAGTGATCTCTTCGGGACGGGGGACCCTCCTGATACGCAGTATTTT.

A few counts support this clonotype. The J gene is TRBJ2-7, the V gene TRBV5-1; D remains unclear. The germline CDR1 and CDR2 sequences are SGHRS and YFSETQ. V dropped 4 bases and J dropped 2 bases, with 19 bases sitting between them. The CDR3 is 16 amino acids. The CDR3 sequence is CASSPDGSQSPYEQYF. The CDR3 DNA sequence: TGCGCCAGCAGCCCGGACGGCAGCCAGTCCCCCTACGAGCAGTACTTC.

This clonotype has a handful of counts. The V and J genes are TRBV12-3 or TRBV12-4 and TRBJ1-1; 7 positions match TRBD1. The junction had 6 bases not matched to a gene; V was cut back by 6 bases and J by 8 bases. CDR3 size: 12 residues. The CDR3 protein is CASRSRGAEAFF. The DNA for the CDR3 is TGTGCCAGCAGGAGCAGGGGGGCCGAAGCTTTCTTT.

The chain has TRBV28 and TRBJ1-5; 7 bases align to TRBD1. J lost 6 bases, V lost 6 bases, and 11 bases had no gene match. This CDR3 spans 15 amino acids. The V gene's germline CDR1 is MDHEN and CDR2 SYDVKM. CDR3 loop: CASRERQGRFQPQHF. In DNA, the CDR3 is TGTGCCAGCAGAGAAAGACAGGGTCGGTTTCAGCCCCAGCATTTT. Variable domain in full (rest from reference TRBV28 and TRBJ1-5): DVKVTQSSRYLVKRTGEKVFLECVQDMDHENMFWYRQDPGLGLRLIYFSYDVKMKEKGDIPEGYSVSREKKERFSLILESASTNQTSMYLCASRERQGRFQPQHFGDGTRLSIL.

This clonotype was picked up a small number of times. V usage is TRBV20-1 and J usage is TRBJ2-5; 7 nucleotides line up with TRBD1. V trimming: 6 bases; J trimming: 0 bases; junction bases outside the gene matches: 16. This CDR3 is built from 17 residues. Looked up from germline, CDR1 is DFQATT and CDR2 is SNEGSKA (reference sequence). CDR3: CSASGTATDLYQETQYF. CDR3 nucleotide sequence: TGCAGTGCCTCGGGGACAGCAACCGACTTGTACCAAGAGACCCAGTACTTC.

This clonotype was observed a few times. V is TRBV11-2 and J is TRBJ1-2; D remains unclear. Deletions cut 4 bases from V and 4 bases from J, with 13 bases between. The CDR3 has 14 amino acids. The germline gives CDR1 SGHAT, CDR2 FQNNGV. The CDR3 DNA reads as TGTGCCAGCAGCTATCCTCGACACCCCTATGGCTACACCTTC. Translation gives CASSYPRHPYGYTF.

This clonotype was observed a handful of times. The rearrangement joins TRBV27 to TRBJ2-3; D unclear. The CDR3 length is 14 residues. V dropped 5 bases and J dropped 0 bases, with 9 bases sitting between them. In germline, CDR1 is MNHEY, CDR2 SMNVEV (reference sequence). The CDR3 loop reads CASSHGTSTDTQYF. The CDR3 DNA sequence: TGTGCCAGCAGTCACGGTACTAGCACAGATACGCAGTATTTT.

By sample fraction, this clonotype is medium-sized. Written as DNA, the CDR3 is TGTGCCAGCAGTTACTCGGCGGGGCTCTCAGATACGCAGTATTTT. This translates into CASSYSAGLSDTQYF. The chain recombines TRBV6-2 or TRBV6-3 with TRBJ2-3; D possibly corresponds to TRBD2 (6 bases). The CDR3 contains 15 residues. CDR1 is MNHEY, CDR2 SVGEGT, per germline. The V end lost 0 bases, the J end lost 4 bases, and 11 bases lay between the germline ends.

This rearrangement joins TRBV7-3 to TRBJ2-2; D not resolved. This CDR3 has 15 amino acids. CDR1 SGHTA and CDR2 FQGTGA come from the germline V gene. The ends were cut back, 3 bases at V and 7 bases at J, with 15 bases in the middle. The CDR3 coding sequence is TGTGCCAGCAGCTTGGAACCAGGACCCGGCGGGGAGCTGTTTTTT. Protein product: CASSLEPGPGGELFF.

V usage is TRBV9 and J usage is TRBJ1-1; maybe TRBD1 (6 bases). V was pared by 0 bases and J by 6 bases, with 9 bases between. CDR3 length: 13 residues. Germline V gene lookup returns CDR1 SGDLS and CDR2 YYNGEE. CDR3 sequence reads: CASSVGRTAEAFF. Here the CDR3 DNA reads TGTGCCAGCAGCGTAGGGAGGACAGCTGAAGCTTTCTTT.

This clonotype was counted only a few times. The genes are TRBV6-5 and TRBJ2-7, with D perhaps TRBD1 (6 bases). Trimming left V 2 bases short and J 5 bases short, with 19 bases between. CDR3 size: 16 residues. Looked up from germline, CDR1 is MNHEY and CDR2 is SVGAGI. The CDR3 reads CASSYPITGPLDEQYF. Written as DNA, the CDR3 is TGTGCCAGCAGTTACCCGATCACAGGGCCGCTCGACGAGCAGTACTTC.

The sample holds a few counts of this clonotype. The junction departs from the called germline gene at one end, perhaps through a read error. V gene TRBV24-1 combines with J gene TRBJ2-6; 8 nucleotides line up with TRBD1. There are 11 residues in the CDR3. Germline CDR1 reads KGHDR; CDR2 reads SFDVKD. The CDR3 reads CATSGTGSWAF. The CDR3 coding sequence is TGTGCCACCAGTGGGACAGGGTCATGGGCTTTC.

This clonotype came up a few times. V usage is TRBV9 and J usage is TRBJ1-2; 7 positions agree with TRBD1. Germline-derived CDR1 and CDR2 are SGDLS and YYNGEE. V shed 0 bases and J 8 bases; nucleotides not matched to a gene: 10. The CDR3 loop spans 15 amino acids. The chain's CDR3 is CASSVDGTVLRGYTF. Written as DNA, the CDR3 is TGTGCCAGCAGCGTAGACGGGACAGTTCTGCGGGGCTACACCTTC.

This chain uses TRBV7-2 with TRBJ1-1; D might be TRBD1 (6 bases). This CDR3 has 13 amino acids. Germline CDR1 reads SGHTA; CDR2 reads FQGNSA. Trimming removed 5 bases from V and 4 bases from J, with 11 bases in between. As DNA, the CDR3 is TGTGCCAGCAGCAAAGACAGGTTCACTGAAGCTTTCTTT. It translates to CASSKDRFTEAFF. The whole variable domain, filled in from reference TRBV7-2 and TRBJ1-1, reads GAGVSQSPSNKVTEKGKDVELRCDPISGHTALYWYRQSLGQGLEFLIYFQGNSAPDKSGLPSDRFSAERTGGSVSTLTIQRTQQEDSAVYLCASSKDRFTEAFFGQGTRLTVV.

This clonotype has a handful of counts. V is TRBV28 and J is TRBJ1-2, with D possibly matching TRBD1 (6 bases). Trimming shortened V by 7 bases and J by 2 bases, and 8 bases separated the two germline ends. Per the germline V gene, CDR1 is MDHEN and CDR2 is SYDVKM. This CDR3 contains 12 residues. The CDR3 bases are TGTGCCAGCACCGGACAGAACTATGGCTACACCTTC. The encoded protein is CASTGQNYGYTF.

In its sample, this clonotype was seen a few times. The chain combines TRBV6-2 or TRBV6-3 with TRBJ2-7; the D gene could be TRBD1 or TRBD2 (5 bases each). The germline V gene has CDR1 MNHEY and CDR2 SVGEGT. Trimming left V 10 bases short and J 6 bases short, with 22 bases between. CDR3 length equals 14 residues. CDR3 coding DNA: TGTGCCACCTCTGGGCCGGGAACGGGGCGCGAGCAGTACTTC. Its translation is CATSGPGTGREQYF.

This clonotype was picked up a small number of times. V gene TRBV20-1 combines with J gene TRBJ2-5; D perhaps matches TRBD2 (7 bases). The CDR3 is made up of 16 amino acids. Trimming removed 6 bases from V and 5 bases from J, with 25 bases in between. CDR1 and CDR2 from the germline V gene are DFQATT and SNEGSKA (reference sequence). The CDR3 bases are TGCAGTGCCCCGATTAGGGGGGGCGTTGGAACCGAGACCCAGTACTTC. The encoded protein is CSAPIRGGVGTETQYF.

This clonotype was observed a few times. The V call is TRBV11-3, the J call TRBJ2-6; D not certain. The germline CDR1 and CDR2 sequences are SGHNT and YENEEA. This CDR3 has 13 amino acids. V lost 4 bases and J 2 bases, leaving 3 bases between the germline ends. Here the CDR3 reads CASSYTGANVLTF. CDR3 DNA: TGTGCCAGCAGCTATACTGGGGCCAACGTCCTGACTTTC. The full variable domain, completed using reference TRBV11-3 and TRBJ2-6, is EAGVVQSPRYKIIEKKQPVAFWCNPISGHNTLYWYLQNLGQGPELLIRYENEEAVDDSQLPKDRFSAERLKGVDSTLKIQPAELGDSAVYLCASSYTGANVLTFGAGSRLTVL.

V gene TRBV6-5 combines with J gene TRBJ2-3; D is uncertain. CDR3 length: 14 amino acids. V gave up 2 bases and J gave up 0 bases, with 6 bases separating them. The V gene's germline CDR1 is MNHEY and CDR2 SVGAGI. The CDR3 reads CASSYKESTDTQYF. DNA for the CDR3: TGTGCCAGCAGTTACAAAGAGAGCACAGATACGCAGTATTTT.

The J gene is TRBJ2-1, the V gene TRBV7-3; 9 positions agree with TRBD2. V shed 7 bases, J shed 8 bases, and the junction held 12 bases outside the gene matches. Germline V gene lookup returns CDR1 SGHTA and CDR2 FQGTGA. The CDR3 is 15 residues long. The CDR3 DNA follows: TGTGCCAGCACCAAAGGCGGCGGGGGGGCACATGAGCAGTTCTTC. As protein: CASTKGGGGAHEQFF.

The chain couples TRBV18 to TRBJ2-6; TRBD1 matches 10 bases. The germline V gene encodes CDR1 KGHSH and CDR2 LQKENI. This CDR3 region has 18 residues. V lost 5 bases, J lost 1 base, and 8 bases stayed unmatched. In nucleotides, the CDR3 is TGTGCCAGCTCAACCCGGACAGGGGGAGGATCTGGGGCCAACGTCCTGACTTTC. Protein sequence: CASSTRTGGGSGANVLTF.

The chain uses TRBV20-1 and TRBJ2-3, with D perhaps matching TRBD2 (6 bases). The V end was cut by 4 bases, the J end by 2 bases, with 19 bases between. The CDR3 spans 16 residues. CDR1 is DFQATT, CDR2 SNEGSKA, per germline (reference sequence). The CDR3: CSATRAGTPNTDTQYF. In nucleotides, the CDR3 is TGCAGTGCTACTCGGGCGGGAACCCCAAACACAGATACGCAGTATTTT.

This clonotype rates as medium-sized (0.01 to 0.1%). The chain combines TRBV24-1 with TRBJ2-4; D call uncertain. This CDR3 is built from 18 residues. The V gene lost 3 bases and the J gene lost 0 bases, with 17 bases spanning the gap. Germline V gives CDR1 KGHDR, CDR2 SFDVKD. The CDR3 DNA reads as TGTGCCACCAGTGATAGCTCGGCAGCTCCCCTAGCCAAAAACATTCAGTACTTC. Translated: CATSDSSAAPLAKNIQYF.

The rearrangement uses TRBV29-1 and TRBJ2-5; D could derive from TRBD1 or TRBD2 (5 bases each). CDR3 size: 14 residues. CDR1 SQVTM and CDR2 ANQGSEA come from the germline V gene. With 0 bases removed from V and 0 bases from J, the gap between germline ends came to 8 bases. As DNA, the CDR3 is TGCAGCGTTGAAGACAGGGAGTACCAAGAGACCCAGTACTTC. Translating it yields CSVEDREYQETQYF.

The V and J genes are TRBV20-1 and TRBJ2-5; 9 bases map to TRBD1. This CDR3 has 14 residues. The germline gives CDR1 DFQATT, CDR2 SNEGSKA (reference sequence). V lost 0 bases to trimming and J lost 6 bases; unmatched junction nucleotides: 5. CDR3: CSARDPGQGKTQYF. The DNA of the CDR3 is TGCAGTGCTAGAGACCCGGGACAGGGAAAGACCCAGTACTTC.